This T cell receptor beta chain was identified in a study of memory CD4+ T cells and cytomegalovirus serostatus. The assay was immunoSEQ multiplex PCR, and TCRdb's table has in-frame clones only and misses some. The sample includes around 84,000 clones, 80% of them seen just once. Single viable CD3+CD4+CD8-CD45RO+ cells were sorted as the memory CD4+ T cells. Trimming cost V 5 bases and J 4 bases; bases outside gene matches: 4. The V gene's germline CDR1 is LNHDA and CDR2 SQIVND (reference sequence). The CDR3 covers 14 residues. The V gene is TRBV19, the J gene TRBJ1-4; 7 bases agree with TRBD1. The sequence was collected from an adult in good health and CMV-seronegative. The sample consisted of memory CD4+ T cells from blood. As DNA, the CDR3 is TGTGCCAGTAGTGCCCGGGACAGTAATGAAAAACTGTTTTTT. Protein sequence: CASSARDSNEKLFF.